This T cell receptor beta chain came from a study of blood T cells in healthy people across ages. Peripheral blood was drawn, around 9.5 milliliters per donor. General observations from the study: Compared with aged donors, long-lived donors showed fewer expanded clones, suggesting selection. Strongly correlated with naive T cell percentage was TCR beta diversity.

It was with a sample-barcoded 5' primer and a J-beta primer mix that a second PCR of about 7 to 12 cycles was run. No fewer than 3 million CDR3-containing paired-end reads came from each sample. One entry per CDR3 protein results from TCRdb running MiXCR on the 5' RACE reads. The sample gives around 1,800,000 distinct CDR3 sequences, 35% to 50% of which show up once; more than 20% is in the top ten. Germline CDR1 is DFQATT and CDR2 is SNEGSKA (reference sequence). This CDR3 is 16 amino acids long. The V and J ends lost 1 base and 1 base respectively, with 16 bases between them. Comment on this clonotype: Antigen unknown.

Sample: blood. This TCR came from a human donor in good health. The V and J genes are TRBV20-1 and TRBJ1-1; tentative D call: TRBD1 (5 bases). This chain's CDR3 is CSARALRGEGNTEAFF. CDR3 nucleotides: TGCAGTGCTAGAGCCTTGAGGGGAGAAGGGAACACTGAAGCTTTCTTT.